The present T cell receptor (beta chain) was sequenced within a study of somatic mutations in cytotoxic T cells in rheumatoid arthritis. Study-wide background: Flow-sorting brought some V beta antibody-stained T-cell populations to nearly 100% purity, V beta1+ cells sequenced for TCRB among them. Study-wide findings and caveats: No antigen targets were known for the expanded CD8+ clones. Nothing was done to adjust for multiple comparisons when TRBV07 showed up slightly less in rheumatoid arthritis patients.

Libraries were prepared by immunoSEQ multiplex PCR; TCRdb keeps only in-frame clonotypes and omits some of them. The repertoire has tens of thousands of clones, roughly 86% of them found once; the top ten carry roughly a tenth. Comment on this clone: The antigen is not known.

Germline values: CDR1 SGHTA, CDR2 FQGNSA. V trimming: 5 bases; J trimming: 11 bases; junction bases outside the gene matches: 18. This CDR3 region has 16 residues. Input material: CD8+ T cells sorted from blood. The clonotype was recovered from an adult with rheumatoid arthritis. The chain joins TRBV7-2 to TRBJ2-1, with 7 bases identical to TRBD2. CDR3 residues: CASSRPGGVQGMKQFF. CDR3 nucleotides: TGTGCCAGCAGCCGGCCGGGGGGAGTGCAGGGAATGAAGCAGTTCTTC.